A single sample is the source of the 12 T cell receptor beta chains below, sequenced in a study of T cell changes during pregnancy in multiple sclerosis. Some clones are missing from TCRdb's copy, which holds only in-frame ones; the method was immunoSEQ multiplex PCR. The repertoire holds about 31,000 clones, with about nine tenths as singletons. Sequenced material: CD8+ T cells from peripheral blood mononuclear cells, taken in the first trimester of pregnancy. Every receptor here comes from a female donor with multiple sclerosis, enrolled in a pregnancy study.

This chain links TRBV5-5 with TRBJ2-7; D may be TRBD2 (5 bases). Germline loops: CDR1 SGHKS, CDR2 YYEKEE (reference sequence). The V gene lost 1 base and the J gene lost 2 bases, with 10 bases spanning the gap. This CDR3 has 14 amino acids. In DNA form, the CDR3 reads TGTGCCAGCAGCTTGATCCCAGCGGCCTACGAGCAGTACTTC. This codes for CASSLIPAAYEQYF.

The chain links TRBV4-1 to TRBJ1-1, with a possible D match to TRBD1 (5 bases). Trimming took off 3 bases at V and 4 bases at J, with 15 bases between the two ends. Germline assignment: CDR1 MGHRA and CDR2 YSYEKL. CDR3 length: 15 residues. CDR3 amino acids: CASSHPGGSLTEAFF. The CDR3 region has the DNA TGCGCCAGCAGCCACCCGGGGGGAAGCCTCACTGAAGCTTTCTTT.

This sequence joins TRBV28 and TRBJ2-7, with 10 positions matching TRBD2. Germline V lookup: CDR1 MDHEN, CDR2 SYDVKM. The V segment lost 5 bases and the J segment 0 bases; nucleotides outside the gene matches: 7. The CDR3 contains 16 residues. In DNA, the CDR3 is TGTGCCAGCAGTGATCCGACTAGCGGGCTCTCCTACGAGCAGTACTTC. Protein: CASSDPTSGLSYEQYF.

This clone is a singleton in its sample. The genes are TRBV9 and TRBJ1-2; a possible D gene is TRBD1 (6 bases). The CDR3 is made up of 13 amino acids. Trimming took off 3 bases at V and 8 bases at J, with 14 bases between the two ends. CDR1 and CDR2 (germline): SGDLS, YYNGEE. The CDR3 loop is CASSEDSHPGYTF. CDR3 coding DNA: TGTGCCAGCAGCGAGGACAGTCACCCAGGCTACACCTTC.

The chain employs TRBV11-1 and TRBJ2-7; D is unclear. The CDR3 spans 12 residues. CDR1 is SGHAT and CDR2 is FQDESV in the germline V gene (reference sequence). V lost 5 bases and J lost 3, with 8 bases in between. The DNA for the CDR3 is TGTGCCAGCAGCCCATCCAACTACGAGCAGTACTTC. Residues: CASSPSNYEQYF.

In this sample, this clone turned up once. V gene TRBV27 combines with J gene TRBJ2-1, with TRBD1 identical over 11 bases. The CDR3 runs 17 residues. V shed 0 bases, J shed 0 bases, and the junction held 1 base outside the gene matches. From germline, CDR1 is MNHEY and CDR2 SMNVEV (reference sequence). The CDR3 coding sequence is TGTGCCAGCAGTTTATCGGGACAGGGGGTCTCCTACAATGAGCAGTTCTTC. Encoded protein: CASSLSGQGVSYNEQFF.

The chain couples TRBV7-9 to TRBJ2-1; D gene unclear. Germline loops: CDR1 SEHNR, CDR2 FQNEAQ (reference sequence). The V gene lost 4 bases and the J gene lost 0 bases, with 16 bases spanning the gap. The CDR3 is made up of 17 amino acids. The CDR3 DNA sequence: TGTGCCAGCAGCTCTTATGGGCGTCGAAGCTCCTACAATGAGCAGTTCTTC. This translates into CASSSYGRRSSYNEQFF.

The V and J genes are TRBV27 and TRBJ2-1; D unresolved. The CDR3 totals 15 residues. Trimming pared 8 bases from V and 3 bases from J, leaving 17 bases between. The V gene's germline CDR1 is MNHEY and CDR2 SMNVEV (reference sequence). CDR3 region: CASGRRPSVYNEQFF. Written as DNA, the CDR3 is TGTGCCAGCGGCCGACGCCCGAGCGTCTACAATGAGCAGTTCTTC.

In this sample, this clone turned up once. This chain joins TRBV7-8 and TRBJ2-1; TRBD2 is a possible D gene (6 bases). CDR1 and CDR2 (germline): SGHVS, FQNEAQ. V was cut by 1 base and J by 7 bases, with 20 bases left in between. The CDR3 length is 17 residues. The CDR3 DNA follows: TGTGCCAGCAGCTTAGTTCGGGGAGCCGCCCGGGGGAATGAGCAGTTCTTC. Translating it yields CASSLVRGAARGNEQFF.

The chain recombines TRBV11-3 with TRBJ2-7; D might be TRBD1 (5 bases). Germline assignment: CDR1 SGHNT and CDR2 YENEEA. The CDR3 length is 15 residues. Trimming stripped 5 bases from V and 2 bases from J, with 16 bases between. CDR3 residues: CASSPQGKLTYEQYF. Written as DNA, the CDR3 is TGTGCCAGCAGCCCCCAGGGAAAGCTGACCTACGAGCAGTACTTC.

The CDR3 DNA is TGTGCCAGCAGCTTGGGACTAGCCACCGGGGAGCTGTTTTTT. Protein product: CASSLGLATGELFF. This chain links TRBV5-4 with TRBJ2-2, with TRBD2 identical over 7 bases. The CDR3 spans 14 residues. Per germline, CDR1 SGHNT and CDR2 YYREEE (reference sequence). V gave up 0 bases and J gave up 4 bases; unmatched junction bases: 0.

This sequence joins TRBV6-4 and TRBJ2-1; 13 bases fit TRBD2. The CDR3 loop spans 15 amino acids. The V and J ends lost 3 bases and 5 bases, in that order; junction bases with no gene match: 1. CDR1 and CDR2 (germline): MRHNA, SNTAGT. CDR3 sequence reads: CASSEGTSGNNEQFF. CDR3 in DNA: TGTGCCAGCAGTGAAGGGACTAGCGGGAACAATGAGCAGTTCTTC.